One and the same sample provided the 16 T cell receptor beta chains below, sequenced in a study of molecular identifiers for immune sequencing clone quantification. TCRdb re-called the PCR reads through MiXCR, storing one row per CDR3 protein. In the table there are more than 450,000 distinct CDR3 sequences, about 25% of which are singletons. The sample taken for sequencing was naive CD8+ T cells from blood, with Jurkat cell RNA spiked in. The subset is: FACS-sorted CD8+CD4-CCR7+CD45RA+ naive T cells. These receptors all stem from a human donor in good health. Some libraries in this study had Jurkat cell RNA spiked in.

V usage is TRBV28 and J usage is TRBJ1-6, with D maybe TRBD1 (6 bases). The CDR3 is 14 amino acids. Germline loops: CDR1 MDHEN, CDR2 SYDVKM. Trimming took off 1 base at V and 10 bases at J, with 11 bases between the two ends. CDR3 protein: CASSLSGAVSPLHF. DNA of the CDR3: TGTGCCAGCAGTTTATCGGGGGCCGTGTCACCCCTCCACTTT.

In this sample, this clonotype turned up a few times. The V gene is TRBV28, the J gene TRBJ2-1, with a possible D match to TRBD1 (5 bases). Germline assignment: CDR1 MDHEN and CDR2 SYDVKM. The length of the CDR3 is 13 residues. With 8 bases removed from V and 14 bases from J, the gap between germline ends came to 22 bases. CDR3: CASRSGQGREEFF. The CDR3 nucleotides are TGTGCCAGCCGCTCCGGGCAGGGCAGGGAAGAGTTCTTC.

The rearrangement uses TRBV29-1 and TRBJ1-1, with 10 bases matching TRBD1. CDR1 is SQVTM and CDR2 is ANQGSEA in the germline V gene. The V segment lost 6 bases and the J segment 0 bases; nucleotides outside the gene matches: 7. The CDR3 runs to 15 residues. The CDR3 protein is CSVAGTGVMNTEAFF. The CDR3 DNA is TGCAGCGTAGCCGGGACAGGGGTCATGAACACTGAAGCTTTCTTT.

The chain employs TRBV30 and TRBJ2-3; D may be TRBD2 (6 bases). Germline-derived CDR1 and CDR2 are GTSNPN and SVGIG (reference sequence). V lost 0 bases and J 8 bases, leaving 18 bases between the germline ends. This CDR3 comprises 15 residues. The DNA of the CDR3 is TGTGCCTGGAGTGTAGGGCAGGGACTTCGAGGTACGCAGTATTTT. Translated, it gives CAWSVGQGLRGTQYF. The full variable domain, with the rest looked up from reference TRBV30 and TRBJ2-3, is SQTIHQWPATLVQPVGSPLSLECTVEGTSNPNLYWYRQAAGRGLQLLFYSVGIGQISSEVPQNLSASRPQDRQFILSSKKLLLSDSGFYLCAWSVGQGLRGTQYFGPGTRLTVL.

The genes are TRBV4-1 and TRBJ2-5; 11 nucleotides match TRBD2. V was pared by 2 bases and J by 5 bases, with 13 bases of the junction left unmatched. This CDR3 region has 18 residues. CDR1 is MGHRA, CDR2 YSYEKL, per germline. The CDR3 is CASSQSHSLAGAGETQYF. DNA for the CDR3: TGCGCCAGCAGCCAAAGCCACTCACTAGCGGGGGCCGGGGAGACCCAGTACTTC.

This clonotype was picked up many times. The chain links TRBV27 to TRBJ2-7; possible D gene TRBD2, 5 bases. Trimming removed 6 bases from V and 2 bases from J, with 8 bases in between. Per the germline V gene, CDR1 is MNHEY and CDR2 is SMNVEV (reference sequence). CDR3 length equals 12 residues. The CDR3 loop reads CASSDGAYEQYF. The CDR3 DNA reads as TGTGCCAGCAGCGACGGGGCCTACGAGCAGTACTTC.

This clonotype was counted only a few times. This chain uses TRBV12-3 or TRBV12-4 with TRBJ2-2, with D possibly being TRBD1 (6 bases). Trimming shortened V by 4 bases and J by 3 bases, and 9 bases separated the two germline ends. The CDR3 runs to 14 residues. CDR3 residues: CASSSGVHTGELFF. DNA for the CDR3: TGTGCCAGCAGTTCAGGGGTGCACACCGGGGAGCTGTTTTTT.

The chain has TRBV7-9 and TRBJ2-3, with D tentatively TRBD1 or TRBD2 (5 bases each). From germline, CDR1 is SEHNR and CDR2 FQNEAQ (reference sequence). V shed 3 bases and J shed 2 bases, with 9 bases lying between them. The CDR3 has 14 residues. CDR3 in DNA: TGTGCCAGCAGCTTCGGGGCTGACACAGATACGCAGTATTTT. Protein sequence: CASSFGADTDTQYF.

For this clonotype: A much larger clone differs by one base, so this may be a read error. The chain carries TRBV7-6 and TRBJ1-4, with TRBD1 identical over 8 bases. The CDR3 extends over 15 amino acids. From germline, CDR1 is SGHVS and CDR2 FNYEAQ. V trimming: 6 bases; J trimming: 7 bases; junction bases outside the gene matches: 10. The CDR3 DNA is TGTGCCAGCAGTATTACAGGGGGATCTAGTGAAAAACTGTTTTTT. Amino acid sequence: CASSITGGSSEKLFF. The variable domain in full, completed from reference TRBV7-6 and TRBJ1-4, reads GAGVSQSPRYKVTKRGQDVALRCDPISGHVSLYWYRQALGQGPEFLTYFNYEAQQDKSGLPNDRFSAERPEGSISTLTIQRTEQRDSAMYRCASSITGGSSEKLFFGSGTQLSVL.

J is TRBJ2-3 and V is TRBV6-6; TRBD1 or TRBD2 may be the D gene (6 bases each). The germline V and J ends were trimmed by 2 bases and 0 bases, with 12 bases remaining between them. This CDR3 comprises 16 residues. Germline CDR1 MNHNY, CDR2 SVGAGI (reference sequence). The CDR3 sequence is CASSYGGGLSTDTQYF. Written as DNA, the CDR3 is TGTGCCAGCAGTTACGGTGGGGGGCTTAGCACAGATACGCAGTATTTT.

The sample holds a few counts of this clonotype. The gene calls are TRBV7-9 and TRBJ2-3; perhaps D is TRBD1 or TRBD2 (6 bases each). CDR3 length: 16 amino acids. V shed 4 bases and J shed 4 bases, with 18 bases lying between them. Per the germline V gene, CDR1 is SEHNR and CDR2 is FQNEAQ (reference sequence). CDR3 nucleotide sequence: TGTGCCAGCAGCTCAGGGGCGGGGTTTCTGCCAGATACGCAGTATTTT. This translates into CASSSGAGFLPDTQYF.

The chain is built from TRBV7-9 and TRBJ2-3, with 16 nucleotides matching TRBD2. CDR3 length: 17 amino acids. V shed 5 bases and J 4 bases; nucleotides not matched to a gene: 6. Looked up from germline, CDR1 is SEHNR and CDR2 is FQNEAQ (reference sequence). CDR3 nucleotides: TGTGCCAGCAGCGCCGGGACTAGCGGGGGGGCTCCAGATACGCAGTATTTT. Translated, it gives CASSAGTSGGAPDTQYF.

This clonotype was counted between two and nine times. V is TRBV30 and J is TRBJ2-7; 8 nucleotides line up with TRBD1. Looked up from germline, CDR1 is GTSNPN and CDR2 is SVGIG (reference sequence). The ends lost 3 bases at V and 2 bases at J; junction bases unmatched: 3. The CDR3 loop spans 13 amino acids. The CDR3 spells CAWSLTGAYEQYF. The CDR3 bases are TGTGCCTGGAGCTTGACAGGGGCCTACGAGCAGTACTTC.

The CDR3 loop reads CASSPGLGGIYEQYF. CDR3 DNA sequence: TGTGCCAGCAGCCCTGGACTAGGGGGGATCTACGAGCAGTACTTC. The J gene is TRBJ2-7, the V gene TRBV27, with D possibly TRBD2 on 7 matching bases. Trimming took off 6 bases at V and 3 bases at J, with 18 bases between the two ends. The CDR3 covers 15 residues. The V gene's germline CDR1 is MNHEY and CDR2 SMNVEV (reference sequence).

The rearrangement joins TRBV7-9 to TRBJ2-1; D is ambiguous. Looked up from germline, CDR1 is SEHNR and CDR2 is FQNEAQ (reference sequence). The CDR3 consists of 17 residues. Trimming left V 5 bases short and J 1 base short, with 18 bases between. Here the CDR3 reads CASSPPSGRHSYNEQFF. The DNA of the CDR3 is TGTGCCAGCAGCCCCCCCAGTGGTCGGCATTCCTACAATGAGCAGTTCTTC.

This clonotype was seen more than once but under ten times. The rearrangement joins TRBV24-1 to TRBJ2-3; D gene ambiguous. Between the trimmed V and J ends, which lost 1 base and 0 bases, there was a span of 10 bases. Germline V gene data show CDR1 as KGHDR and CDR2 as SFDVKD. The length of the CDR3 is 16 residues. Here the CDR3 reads CATSDFVGTSTDTQYF. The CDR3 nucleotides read TGTGCCACCAGTGATTTCGTCGGAACTAGCACAGATACGCAGTATTTT.